This T cell receptor (beta chain) stems from a study of shared clonotypes between healthy human individuals. As for this clone: Its antigen is currently unknown.

Evenly divided among several immunoSEQ plates was the genomic DNA of each subset. Data came from immunoSEQ multiplex PCR; TCRdb stores just in-frame clones and leaves some out. The sample comprises under 2,000,000 clones, approximately 94% of which are singletons, and under 1.5% rests with the top ten. Germline CDR1 is MGHRA and CDR2 is YSYEKL. This CDR3 has 12 residues. Deletions cut 5 bases from V and 6 bases from J, with 10 bases between. Terminally differentiated effector memory CD45RA+ cells were excluded from the naive CD8 cells, which were CD45RO-negative and positively selected for CCR7. Findings and caveats of the study: Rarefaction showed that sequencing of sorted subsets was incomplete (despite large depth). Compared with memory subsets, naive subsets generally had larger estimated richness. Naive CD4 clonotypes overlapped across a few donors at around 5%.

The chain uses TRBV4-1 and TRBJ1-2; D is possibly TRBD1 (5 bases). The sample consisted of naive CD8+ T cells sorted from blood. This sequence originates from a man aged 18 to 29 in good health. CDR3 sequence: CASSSGGHGYTF. The CDR3, as DNA: TGCGCCAGCAGCTCCGGGGGACATGGCTACACCTTC.